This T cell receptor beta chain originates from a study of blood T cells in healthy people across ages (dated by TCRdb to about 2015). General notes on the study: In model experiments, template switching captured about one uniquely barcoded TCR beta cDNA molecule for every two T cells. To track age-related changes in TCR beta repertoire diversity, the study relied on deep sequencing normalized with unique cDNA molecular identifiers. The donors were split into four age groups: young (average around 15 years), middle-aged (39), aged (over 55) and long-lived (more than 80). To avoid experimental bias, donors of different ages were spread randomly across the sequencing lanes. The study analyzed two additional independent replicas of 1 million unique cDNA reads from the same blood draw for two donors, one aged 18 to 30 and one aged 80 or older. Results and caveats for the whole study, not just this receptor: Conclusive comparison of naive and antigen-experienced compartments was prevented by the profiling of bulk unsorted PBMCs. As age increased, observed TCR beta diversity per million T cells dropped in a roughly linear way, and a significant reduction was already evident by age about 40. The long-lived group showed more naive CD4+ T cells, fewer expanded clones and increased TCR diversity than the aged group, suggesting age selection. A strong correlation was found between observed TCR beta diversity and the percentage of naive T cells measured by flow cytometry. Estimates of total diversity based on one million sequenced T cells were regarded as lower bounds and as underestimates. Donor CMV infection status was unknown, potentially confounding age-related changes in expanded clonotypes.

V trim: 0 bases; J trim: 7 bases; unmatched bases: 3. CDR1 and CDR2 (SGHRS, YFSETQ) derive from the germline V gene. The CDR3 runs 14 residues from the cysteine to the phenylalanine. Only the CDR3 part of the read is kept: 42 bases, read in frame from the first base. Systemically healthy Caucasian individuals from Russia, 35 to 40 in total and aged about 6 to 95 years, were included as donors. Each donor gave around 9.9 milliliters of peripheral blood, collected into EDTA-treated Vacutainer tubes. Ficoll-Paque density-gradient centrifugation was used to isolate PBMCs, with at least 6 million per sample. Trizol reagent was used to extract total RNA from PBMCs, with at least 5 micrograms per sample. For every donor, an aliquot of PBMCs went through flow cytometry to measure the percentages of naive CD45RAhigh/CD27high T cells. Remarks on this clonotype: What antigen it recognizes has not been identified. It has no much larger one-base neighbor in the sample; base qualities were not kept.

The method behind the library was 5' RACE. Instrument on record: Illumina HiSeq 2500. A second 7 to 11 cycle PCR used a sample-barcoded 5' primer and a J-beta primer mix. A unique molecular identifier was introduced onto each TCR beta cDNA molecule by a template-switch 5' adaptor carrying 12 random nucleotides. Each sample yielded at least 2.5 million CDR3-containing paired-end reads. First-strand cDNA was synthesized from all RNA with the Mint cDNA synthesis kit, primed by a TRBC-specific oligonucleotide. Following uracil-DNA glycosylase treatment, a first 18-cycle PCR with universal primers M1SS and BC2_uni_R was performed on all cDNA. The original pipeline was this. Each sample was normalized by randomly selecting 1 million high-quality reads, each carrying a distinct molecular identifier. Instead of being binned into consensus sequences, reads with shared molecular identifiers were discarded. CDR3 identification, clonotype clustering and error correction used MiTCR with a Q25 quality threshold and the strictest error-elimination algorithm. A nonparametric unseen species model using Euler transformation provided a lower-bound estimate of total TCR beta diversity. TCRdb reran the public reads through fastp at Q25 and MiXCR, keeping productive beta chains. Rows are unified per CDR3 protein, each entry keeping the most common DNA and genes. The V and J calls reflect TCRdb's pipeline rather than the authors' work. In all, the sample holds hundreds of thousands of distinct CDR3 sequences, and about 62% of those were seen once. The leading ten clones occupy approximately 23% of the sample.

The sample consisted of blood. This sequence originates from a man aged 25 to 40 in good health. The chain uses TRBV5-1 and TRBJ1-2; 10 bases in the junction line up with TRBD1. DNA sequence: TGCGCCAGCAGCTTGGCCGGGACAGGGGCTGGCTACACCTTC. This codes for CASSLAGTGAGYTF.